Described below is a single T cell receptor (beta chain) sequence and its context. The antigen remains undetermined. Separate from the roughly 700-subject first cohort was the roughly 130-subject validation cohort, to which the donors belonged. Profiling relied on immunoSEQ multiplex PCR, and the TCRdb table lists in-frame clones only, not all of them. The sample holds roughly 200,000 clones, roughly 86% seen once. The sample belongs to a study of cytomegalovirus exposure and HLA in healthy donors. Study findings and constraints: The study recorded 160 or so TCR beta chains that were cytomegalovirus-associated. A later analysis found first-cohort TCR clusters tended to co-occur in the 120 or so validation repertoires. The classifier reportedly diagnosed cytomegalovirus status with high specificity and sensitivity.

This receptor was taken from a young man in good health and CMV-seropositive. Sample: PBMCs.

The CDR3 nucleotides are TGTGCCAGCAGTTTATGGGACAGGGGGCGCCGGGATGAAAAACTGTTTTTT. This gives the protein CASSLWDRGRRDEKLFF. The J gene is TRBJ1-4, the V gene TRBV28; 11 bases agree with TRBD1. Germline CDR1 is MDHEN and CDR2 is SYDVKM. The V gene end was trimmed by 0 bases and the J gene end by 6 bases; junction bases not matched to a gene: 6. The CDR3 spans 17 residues.